The next 32 T cell receptor beta chains were all read from a single sample in a study of vaccination and CD4 T cells after COVID-19. Cultured CD4+ T cell DNA underwent sequencing with the Oncomine TCR Beta short-read assay. TCRdb ran MiXCR on the PCR reads and lists one entry per CDR3 protein. Of more than 10,000 distinct CDR3 sequences detected, 70% to 75% appear once; the ten largest clones hold around 8.1%. Their antigens are not known. Sample treatment: approximately nine-day PBMC culture with coronavirus spike peptide pools or control peptides (ViraFEST assay). The source material was CD4+ T cells from blood, cultured in vitro. The receptors here all came from a human donor who had recovered from COVID-19.

The gene calls are TRBV20-1 and TRBJ1-2; possible D gene TRBD1, 6 bases. Germline loops: CDR1 DFQATT, CDR2 SNEGSKA (reference sequence). This CDR3 is 13 amino acids long. V was cut by 6 bases and J by 4 bases, with 15 bases left in between. This CDR3 is CSAPPGGAYGYTF. The CDR3 region has the DNA TGCAGTGCGCCCCCCGGGGGGGCCTATGGCTACACCTTC.

The chain joins TRBV7-2 to TRBJ2-2; 8 bases are shared with TRBD1. The V gene's germline CDR1 is SGHTA and CDR2 FQGNSA. The CDR3 totals 16 residues. The junction had 6 bases not matched to a gene; V was cut back by 0 bases and J by 6 bases. CDR3 DNA: TGTGCCAGCAGCTTAGCGGGACAGGATCTGGCCGGGGAGCTGTTTTTT. Translating gives CASSLAGQDLAGELFF.

The chain carries TRBV6-1 and TRBJ1-2; D unclear. The length of the CDR3 is 15 residues. V gave up 1 base and J gave up 4 bases, with 13 bases separating them. Per the germline V gene, CDR1 is MNHNS and CDR2 is SASEGT. In DNA, the CDR3 is TGTGCCAGCAGTGAAGGGCAGTCCGTCATCTATGGCTACACCTTC. It specifies CASSEGQSVIYGYTF.

DNA for the CDR3: TGTGCCACCAGTGATACCGACCGGGGCTACACCTTC. The encoded protein is CATSDTDRGYTF. This rearrangement joins TRBV24-1 to TRBJ1-2; D ambiguous. The germline V gene encodes CDR1 KGHDR and CDR2 SFDVKD. The V end was cut by 3 bases, the J end by 8 bases, with 9 bases between. This CDR3 is 12 amino acids long.

This chain joins TRBV6-1 and TRBJ1-2; D is uncertain. Germline CDR1 and CDR2: MNHNS and SASEGT. Trimming took off 5 bases at V and 6 bases at J, with 10 bases between the two ends. The CDR3 spans 12 residues. This CDR3 is CASSPLVHGYTF. CDR3 DNA: TGTGCCAGCAGTCCCCTCGTCCATGGCTACACCTTC.

The genes are TRBV12-3 or TRBV12-4 and TRBJ1-3; TRBD1 matches 7 bases. CDR3 length: 14 residues. V gave up 2 bases and J gave up 4 bases; unmatched junction bases: 2. The CDR3 loop is CASSLSGGGNTIYF. CDR3 nucleotides: TGTGCCAGCAGTTTATCAGGGGGAGGAAACACCATATATTTT.

This clonotype was picked up one time. The V and J genes are TRBV6-2 or TRBV6-3 and TRBJ1-1; no reliable D call. CDR1 is MNHEY, CDR2 SVGEGT, per germline. V was shortened by 2 bases and J by 8 bases, with 18 bases between the two germline ends. The CDR3 length is 15 residues. The CDR3 DNA reads TGTGCCAGCAGTTACCTGCTTAATAACTTAGCCGAAGCTTTCTTT. Its protein is CASSYLLNNLAEAFF.

The chain couples TRBV7-9 to TRBJ1-1, with D perhaps TRBD1 (6 bases). V lost 4 bases and J 4 bases, leaving 25 bases between the germline ends. This CDR3 has 18 residues. Germline V lookup: CDR1 SEHNR, CDR2 FQNEAQ (reference sequence). The CDR3 loop is CASSSFGWGGGQGTEAFF. In nucleotides, the CDR3 is TGTGCCAGCAGCTCTTTCGGTTGGGGGGGCGGTCAGGGCACTGAAGCTTTCTTT.

This chain joins TRBV20-1 and TRBJ1-2; TRBD1 matches 7 bases. The length of the CDR3 is 14 residues. V shed 5 bases and J 5 bases; nucleotides not matched to a gene: 11. The germline CDR1 and CDR2 sequences are DFQATT and SNEGSKA (reference sequence). CDR3 residues: CSASDRVSEYGYTF. The CDR3 DNA is TGCAGTGCTTCAGACAGGGTTTCCGAGTATGGCTACACCTTC.

The chain carries TRBV7-2 and TRBJ2-5; D remains ambiguous. Germline CDR1 reads SGHTA; CDR2 reads FQGNSA. Trimming took 5 bases from V and 5 from J, leaving 12 bases between them. The CDR3 contains 13 residues. Here the CDR3 reads CASSIRPTETQYF. Written as DNA, the CDR3 is TGTGCCAGCAGCATAAGGCCGACGGAGACCCAGTACTTC.

The gene calls are TRBV7-9 and TRBJ1-2; 9 nucleotides line up with TRBD1. The CDR3 covers 15 residues. V trimming: 1 base; J trimming: 8 bases; junction bases outside the gene matches: 8. Germline V lookup: CDR1 SEHNR, CDR2 FQNEAQ (reference sequence). Here the CDR3 reads CASSLGDREFSGYTF. DNA for the CDR3: TGTGCCAGCAGCTTAGGGGACAGGGAGTTTTCCGGCTACACCTTC.

The V call is TRBV19, the J call TRBJ1-1; tentatively, D is TRBD1 (5 bases). Per germline, CDR1 LNHDA and CDR2 SQIVND (reference sequence). The ends were cut back, 0 bases at V and 4 bases at J, with 6 bases in the middle. This CDR3 has 13 residues. The CDR3 sequence: CASSIDRATEAFF. For the CDR3, the DNA is TGTGCCAGTAGTATAGACAGGGCCACTGAAGCTTTCTTT.

This clonotype showed up just once. The J gene is TRBJ1-1, the V gene TRBV6-1; 12 bases are shared with TRBD1. The CDR3 loop spans 15 amino acids. The trim removed 7 bases at V and 2 bases at J, leaving 5 bases unmatched. Per germline, CDR1 MNHNS and CDR2 SASEGT. The CDR3 DNA sequence: TGTGCCAGCACCCCGGGACAGGGGGCAAACACTGAAGCTTTCTTT. Its translation is CASTPGQGANTEAFF.

V is TRBV10-1 and J is TRBJ2-7; D is possibly TRBD2 (5 bases). Germline V gives CDR1 WNHNN, CDR2 SYGVQD (reference sequence). The CDR3 contains 14 residues. The V end was cut by 2 bases, the J end by 3 bases, with 11 bases between. Here the CDR3 reads CASSEGGLIYEQYF. CDR3 in DNA: TGCGCCAGCAGTGAGGGCGGACTGATCTACGAGCAGTACTTC.

This rearrangement joins TRBV7-2 to TRBJ2-2; no clear D. V gave up 6 bases and J gave up 0 bases, with 8 bases separating them. CDR1 and CDR2 (germline): SGHTA, FQGNSA. The CDR3 is 14 residues long. CDR3 loop: CASSIEANTGELFF. DNA of the CDR3: TGTGCCAGCAGTATAGAGGCGAACACCGGGGAGCTGTTTTTT.

The chain recombines TRBV5-4 with TRBJ2-5; 7 positions agree with TRBD2. Trimming at V came to 2 bases and at J to 0 bases, leaving 4 bases not matched to a gene. Germline assignment: CDR1 SGHNT and CDR2 YYREEE (reference sequence). The CDR3 sequence is 15 residues long. Here the CDR3 reads CASSFGGRNQETQYF. The CDR3 DNA follows: TGTGCCAGCAGCTTCGGGGGGAGAAACCAAGAGACCCAGTACTTC.

The J gene is TRBJ1-1, the V gene TRBV20-1; D uncertain. V lost 0 bases to trimming and J lost 7 bases, with 12 bases between them. The CDR3 sequence is 13 residues long. CDR1 DFQATT and CDR2 SNEGSKA come from the germline V gene (reference sequence). For the CDR3, the DNA is TGCAGTGCTAGAGATCCCCGAGGCCTTGAAGCTTTCTTT. Its translation: CSARDPRGLEAFF.

The CDR3 nucleotides are TGTGCCAGCAGCCCACTCAGGGATAACTATGGCTACACCTTC. Translating it yields CASSPLRDNYGYTF. The V gene is TRBV7-2, the J gene TRBJ1-2, with a possible D match to TRBD1 (5 bases). Trimming removed 5 bases at V and 1 base at J, with 11 bases between. CDR3 size: 14 residues. Germline loops: CDR1 SGHTA, CDR2 FQGNSA.

The chain carries TRBV19 and TRBJ1-1; D gene uncertain. The CDR3 consists of 10 residues. Germline CDR1 LNHDA, CDR2 SQIVND (reference sequence). V dropped 9 bases and J dropped 2 bases, with 4 bases sitting between them. As DNA, the CDR3 is TGTGCCAGCTATAACACTGAAGCTTTCTTT. It codes for CASYNTEAFF. The variable domain in full, with the rest retrieved from reference TRBV19 and TRBJ1-1, is DGGITQSPKYLFRKEGQNVTLSCEQNLNHDAMYWYRQDPGQGLRLIYYSQIVNDFQKGDIAEGYSVSREKKESFPLTVTSAQKNPTAFYLCASYNTEAFFGQGTRLTVV.

The CDR3 sequence: CSARDWSVYEQFF. The DNA of the CDR3 is TGCAGTGCTAGAGATTGGAGCGTGTATGAGCAGTTCTTC. The genes are TRBV20-1 and TRBJ2-1; D not resolved. The germline CDR1 and CDR2 sequences are DFQATT and SNEGSKA (reference sequence). V was pared by 0 bases and J by 8 bases, with 11 bases between. CDR3 length equals 13 residues.

V gene TRBV27 combines with J gene TRBJ2-2; 9 bases map to TRBD1. The CDR3 is 15 residues long. Trimming at V came to 6 bases and at J to 3 bases, leaving 5 bases not matched to a gene. In germline, CDR1 is MNHEY, CDR2 SMNVEV (reference sequence). CDR3 sequence reads: CASRGRQGDTGELFF. DNA of the CDR3: TGTGCCAGCAGGGGTCGACAGGGGGACACCGGGGAGCTGTTTTTT.

The V call is TRBV6-2 or TRBV6-3, the J call TRBJ1-1; D gene unclear. V was pared by 1 base and J by 1 base, with 7 bases between. The CDR3 is made up of 14 amino acids. Germline CDR1 is MNHEY and CDR2 is SVGEGT. CDR3 sequence: CASSYFRGNTEAFF. The CDR3 bases are TGTGCCAGCAGTTACTTCCGGGGGAACACTGAAGCTTTCTTT.

V gene TRBV4-2 combines with J gene TRBJ2-3; D possibly matches TRBD1 or TRBD2 (5 bases each). Germline V CDR1 and CDR2: LGHNA, YNFKEQ. Deletions cut 1 base from V and 0 bases from J, with 14 bases between. CDR3 length: 17 residues. The CDR3 loop reads CASSQAAGTTSTDTQYF. Written as DNA, the CDR3 is TGTGCCAGCAGCCAAGCCGCCGGGACCACTAGCACAGATACGCAGTATTTT.

CDR3 bases: TGTGCCAGCAGTCCGCGACCCCCTGGACAGACCTACGAGCAGTACTTC. It encodes CASSPRPPGQTYEQYF. This chain links TRBV6-1 with TRBJ2-7; a possible D gene is TRBD1 (6 bases). V lost 5 bases and J lost 2, with 19 bases in between. CDR1 is MNHNS, CDR2 SASEGT, per germline. The CDR3 loop spans 16 amino acids.

This rearrangement joins TRBV24-1 to TRBJ2-1; D remains ambiguous. The V end lost 6 bases, the J end lost 5 bases, and 7 bases lay between the germline ends. This CDR3 has 12 amino acids. The germline V gene has CDR1 KGHDR and CDR2 SFDVKD. The CDR3 spells CATSPPDNEQFF. The CDR3 DNA reads as TGTGCCACCAGTCCCCCCGACAATGAGCAGTTCTTC.

The chain employs TRBV28 and TRBJ1-5, with D perhaps TRBD1 (5 bases). Per the germline V gene, CDR1 is MDHEN and CDR2 is SYDVKM. The CDR3 totals 17 residues. The V end lost 7 bases, the J end lost 3 bases, and 22 bases lay between the germline ends. CDR3 nucleotides: TGTGCCAGCAACAGCCCCGGGGGGGATCGGAACAATCAGCCCCAGCATTTT. Protein sequence: CASNSPGGDRNNQPQHF. Supplemented by reference TRBV28 and TRBJ1-5, the full variable domain reads DVKVTQSSRYLVKRTGEKVFLECVQDMDHENMFWYRQDPGLGLRLIYFSYDVKMKEKGDIPEGYSVSREKKERFSLILESASTNQTSMYLCASNSPGGDRNNQPQHFGDGTRLSIL.

The chain uses TRBV6-1 and TRBJ1-6; the D is unclear. This CDR3 is 15 amino acids long. Germline V CDR1 and CDR2: MNHNS, SASEGT. Trimming removed 8 bases at V and 4 bases at J, with 15 bases between. In DNA form, the CDR3 reads TGTGCCAGCGGTGCCTACCCACCTTATAATTCACCCCTCCACTTT. Encoded protein: CASGAYPPYNSPLHF.

This clonotype is categorized as large. The J gene is TRBJ2-7, the V gene TRBV6-1; TRBD2 might be the D (6 bases). Per germline, CDR1 MNHNS and CDR2 SASEGT. The CDR3 runs to 16 residues. Trimming stripped 5 bases from V and 2 bases from J, with 19 bases between. For the CDR3, the DNA is TGTGCCAGCAGTCGCGGTTTCGGCGGGACGACCTACGAGCAGTACTTC. Amino acids: CASSRGFGGTTYEQYF.

J is TRBJ1-2 and V is TRBV20-1, with a tentative D call TRBD1 (6 bases). The CDR3 contains 14 residues. Germline CDR1 reads DFQATT; CDR2 reads SNEGSKA (reference sequence). The V gene lost 0 bases and the J gene lost 5 bases, with 13 bases spanning the gap. CDR3 DNA: TGCAGTGCTAGAGATGGGGGGGGCTTTTATGGCTACACCTTC. This translates into CSARDGGGFYGYTF.

This chain connects TRBV20-1 to TRBJ2-7, with TRBD2 matching 12 bases. The CDR3 length is 16 residues. Germline V CDR1 and CDR2: DFQATT, SNEGSKA (reference sequence). The ends lost 5 bases at V and 3 bases at J; junction bases unmatched: 11. The CDR3 DNA is TGCAGTGCTGGGGCTCTGGGACTAGCGGGCTACTACGAGCAGTACTTC. Amino acids: CSAGALGLAGYYEQYF.

The J gene is TRBJ2-7, the V gene TRBV5-4; tentatively, D is TRBD1 (5 bases). CDR3 length: 15 amino acids. Germline assignment: CDR1 SGHNT and CDR2 YYREEE (reference sequence). V lost 4 bases, J lost 5 bases, and 19 bases lay in between. The CDR3 is CASSPVPGREDEQYF. CDR3 nucleotides: TGTGCCAGCAGCCCTGTCCCAGGCAGGGAAGACGAGCAGTACTTC.

The rearrangement uses TRBV30 and TRBJ1-2; D not resolved. The V and J ends lost 5 bases and 2 bases respectively, with 12 bases between them. Germline CDR1 and CDR2: GTSNPN and SVGIG (reference sequence). This CDR3 contains 13 residues. CDR3 in amino acids: CAWRRTGNYGYTF. CDR3 DNA sequence: TGTGCCTGGCGACGGACGGGGAACTATGGCTACACCTTC.